These 26 T cell receptor beta chains were all obtained from the same sample, sequenced in a study of cytomegalovirus exposure and HLA in healthy donors. PCR primers comprised 60 Vbeta and 13 Jbeta primers. Method: immunoSEQ multiplex PCR; TCRdb's copy keeps in-frame clones and lacks some. The table shows around 150,000 clones, with around nine tenths occurring only once. The sequencing sample was made of PBMCs. These TCRs come from a woman in her late teens or twenties in good health and CMV-seronegative.

The rearrangement uses TRBV15 and TRBJ2-7; D perhaps matches TRBD1 (5 bases). The V and J ends lost 5 bases and 6 bases respectively, with 17 bases between them. The CDR3 sequence is 14 residues long. Looked up from germline, CDR1 is LNHNV and CDR2 is YYDKDF (reference sequence). The CDR3 DNA reads TGTGCCACCAGCTTGAGACAGAGCACCTCCGAGCAGTACTTC. Translated, it gives CATSLRQSTSEQYF.

V is TRBV5-8 and J is TRBJ1-2, with no clear D. The CDR3 consists of 13 residues. Germline-derived CDR1 and CDR2 are SGHTS and YDEGEE. Trimming took off 1 base at V and 2 bases at J, with 6 bases between the two ends. CDR3 bases: TGTGCCAGCAGCTTGACGGTAAACTATGGCTACACCTTC. Protein sequence: CASSLTVNYGYTF.

The CDR3 reads CASSSGTERYGYTF. The CDR3 DNA sequence: TGCGCCAGCAGCTCTGGGACAGAACGCTATGGCTACACCTTC. The chain recombines TRBV5-1 with TRBJ1-2, with 7 bases identical to TRBD1. V gave up 3 bases and J gave up 4 bases; unmatched junction bases: 6. Germline lookup yields CDR1 SGHRS and CDR2 YFSETQ. The CDR3 contains 14 residues. The full variable domain, its missing parts supplied by reference TRBV5-1 and TRBJ1-2, is KAGVTQTPRYLIKTRGQQVTLSCSPISGHRSVSWYQQTPGQGLQFLFEYFSETQRNKGNFPGRFSGRQFSNSRSEMNVSTLELGDSALYLCASSSGTERYGYTFGSGTRLTVV.

This chain links TRBV28 with TRBJ1-5, with 8 bases lining up with TRBD1. The V segment lost 3 bases and the J segment 5 bases; nucleotides outside the gene matches: 9. The germline CDR1 and CDR2 sequences are MDHEN and SYDVKM. The CDR3 has 16 residues. CDR3 residues: CASSFLGQGEDQPQHF. The CDR3 nucleotides read TGTGCCAGCAGTTTCCTAGGACAGGGCGAGGATCAGCCCCAGCATTTT.

The gene calls are TRBV7-9 and TRBJ1-4, with D tentatively TRBD1 (5 bases). Germline CDR1 reads SEHNR; CDR2 reads FQNEAQ (reference sequence). This CDR3 is built from 14 residues. Trimming cost V 3 bases and J 13 bases, with 18 bases left between them. Written as DNA, the CDR3 is TGTGCCAGCAGCTTTTCTGCAGGGCCGGATCTACTGTTTTTT. This translates into CASSFSAGPDLLFF. Full variable domain (rest looked up from reference TRBV7-9 and TRBJ1-4): DTGVSQNPRHKITKRGQNVTFRCDPISEHNRLYWYRQTLGQGPEFLTYFQNEAQLEKSRLLSDRFSAERPKGSFSTLEIQRTEQGDSAMYLCASSFSAGPDLLFFGSGTQLSVL.

This clone was detected a few times. This chain uses TRBV5-4 with TRBJ1-4; TRBD1 matches 8 bases. Germline V gene lookup returns CDR1 SGHNT and CDR2 YYREEE (reference sequence). The CDR3 sequence is 16 residues long. The trim removed 4 bases at V and 5 bases at J, leaving 10 bases unmatched. For the CDR3, the DNA is TGTGCCAGCAGCAAAGCCGGGACAGGTGCGAATGAAAAACTGTTTTTT. Amino acid sequence: CASSKAGTGANEKLFF.

This chain links TRBV6-5 with TRBJ2-1; D is uncertain. V lost 0 bases, J lost 7 bases, and 13 bases lay in between. Germline-derived CDR1 and CDR2 are MNHEY and SVGAGI. CDR3 size: 15 residues. The CDR3 loop reads CASSYSTPEANEQFF. The CDR3 DNA follows: TGTGCCAGCAGTTACTCCACCCCCGAGGCGAATGAGCAGTTCTTC.

This chain links TRBV27 with TRBJ2-7; TRBD2 aligns across 15 bases. Germline loops: CDR1 MNHEY, CDR2 SMNVEV (reference sequence). V dropped 6 bases and J dropped 0; count of bases not matched to a gene: 3. The CDR3 sequence is 16 residues long. This CDR3 reads CASRGLAGGSSYEQYF. DNA for the CDR3: TGTGCCAGCAGAGGACTAGCGGGAGGGAGCTCCTACGAGCAGTACTTC.

This clone occurred once. V is TRBV6-1 and J is TRBJ2-1; 12 bases are shared with TRBD2. From germline, CDR1 is MNHNS and CDR2 SASEGT. This CDR3 spans 15 amino acids. Trimming took 6 bases from V and 4 from J; bases not matched to a gene: 4. This CDR3 is CASRLLAGGYNEQFF. The CDR3 DNA reads as TGTGCCAGCAGGCTGCTAGCGGGAGGGTACAATGAGCAGTTCTTC.

This clone showed up just a few times. The V gene is TRBV2, the J gene TRBJ2-1, with 8 bases matching TRBD2. Unmatched junction bases numbered 8, after V lost 7 bases and J lost 9 bases. The CDR3 length is 13 residues. Germline assignment: CDR1 SNHLY and CDR2 FYNNEI. The CDR3, as DNA: TGTGCCAGCATGACGGGGGGGGGCCTTGAGCAGTTCTTC. Residues: CASMTGGGLEQFF.

V and J are TRBV28 and TRBJ1-2, with 10 bases identical to TRBD1. Germline CDR1 MDHEN, CDR2 SYDVKM. Losses at the gene ends were 9 bases for V and 4 bases for J; bases not matched to a gene: 23. The CDR3 contains 19 residues. The CDR3 spells CASSWPGPGTGAIGYGYTF. In DNA form, the CDR3 reads TGTGCCAGTAGCTGGCCAGGGCCCGGGACAGGGGCAATTGGCTATGGCTACACCTTC.

The chain joins TRBV7-9 to TRBJ1-2, with 10 nucleotides matching TRBD1. Germline V gene data show CDR1 as SEHNR and CDR2 as FQNEAQ (reference sequence). V lost 5 bases and J lost 6; bases outside the gene matches: 9. The CDR3 contains 15 residues. For the CDR3, the DNA is TGTGCCAGCAGCCCCACCGGGACAGGGGATAATGGCTACACCTTC. This sequence encodes CASSPTGTGDNGYTF.

The gene calls are TRBV27 and TRBJ1-2; maybe TRBD1 (6 bases). Looked up from germline, CDR1 is MNHEY and CDR2 is SMNVEV (reference sequence). V dropped 0 bases and J dropped 8 bases, with 16 bases sitting between them. The CDR3 loop spans 15 amino acids. The CDR3 spells CASSLSIGGRGGYTF. For the CDR3, the DNA is TGTGCCAGCAGTTTATCGATCGGGGGGCGGGGGGGCTACACCTTC.

V is TRBV5-1 and J is TRBJ2-1; D is possibly TRBD2 (7 bases). Germline CDR1 reads SGHRS; CDR2 reads YFSETQ. CDR3 length: 16 amino acids. V was trimmed by 0 bases and J by 8 bases, leaving 18 bases between them. The CDR3 nucleotides are TGCGCCAGCAGCTTGGATGGGGGGGCAGTAAGCGATGAGCAGTTCTTC. The encoded protein is CASSLDGGAVSDEQFF.

The chain recombines TRBV19 with TRBJ2-7; weak D call: TRBD2 (6 bases). The CDR3 loop spans 13 amino acids. The V end was cut by 2 bases, the J end by 6 bases, with 11 bases between. Germline CDR1 LNHDA, CDR2 SQIVND (reference sequence). CDR3 protein: CASSITLGGEQYF. CDR3 coding DNA: TGTGCCAGTAGTATAACCCTGGGGGGCGAGCAGTACTTC.

This sequence joins TRBV19 and TRBJ2-2; possible D gene TRBD1, 6 bases. This CDR3 is built from 13 residues. Deletions cut 9 bases from V and 4 bases from J, with 12 bases between. Germline CDR1 LNHDA, CDR2 SQIVND (reference sequence). The CDR3 bases are TGTGCCAGCCCGAAGACAGGCACCGGGGAGCTGTTTTTT. Its translation is CASPKTGTGELFF.

V and J are TRBV19 and TRBJ1-2, with 9 nucleotides matching TRBD1. The CDR3 sequence is 17 residues long. Trimming removed 4 bases from V and 5 bases from J; junction bases left unmatched: 14. CDR1 is LNHDA, CDR2 SQIVND, per germline (reference sequence). CDR3 bases: TGTGCCAGTAGTACACGGACAGGGGTAGGGGTTAATTATGGCTACACCTTC. This codes for CASSTRTGVGVNYGYTF.

The rearrangement joins TRBV19 to TRBJ2-6; 8 bases are a match to TRBD1. V lost 5 bases and J lost 2; bases outside the gene matches: 11. Germline assignment: CDR1 LNHDA and CDR2 SQIVND (reference sequence). The CDR3 covers 18 residues. The CDR3 region is CASSSATGESTGANVLTF. The CDR3 DNA sequence: TGTGCCAGTAGTTCAGCGACAGGGGAGAGCACTGGGGCCAACGTCCTGACTTTC.

This clone came up once. This sequence joins TRBV28 and TRBJ2-1, with 9 bases lining up with TRBD2. The CDR3 is 14 residues long. J lost 6 bases, V lost 7 bases, and 7 bases had no gene match. Looked up from germline, CDR1 is MDHEN and CDR2 is SYDVKM. In DNA, the CDR3 is TGTGCCAGCATACCCAGCGGGGGGCCCAATGAGCAGTTCTTC. This sequence encodes CASIPSGGPNEQFF.

This sequence joins TRBV6-5 and TRBJ2-4; possibly TRBD1 for D (6 bases). V was pared by 0 bases and J by 5 bases, with 11 bases between. In germline, CDR1 is MNHEY, CDR2 SVGAGI. The CDR3 sequence is 15 residues long. CDR3 DNA sequence: TGTGCCAGCAGTTACTCCTCAGGGGTCGAAAACATTCAGTACTTC. Encoded protein: CASSYSSGVENIQYF.

The gene calls are TRBV18 and TRBJ1-4; no clear D. Germline loops: CDR1 KGHSH, CDR2 LQKENI. This CDR3 contains 15 residues. Deletions cut 3 bases from V and 3 bases from J, with 11 bases between. The CDR3 loop reads CASSPAGNPNEKLFF. Here the CDR3 DNA reads TGTGCCAGCTCACCGGCTGGCAACCCTAATGAAAAACTGTTTTTT.

This clone was seen once. The chain has TRBV6-6 and TRBJ1-3, with D uncertain. CDR1 is MNHNY, CDR2 SVGAGI, per germline (reference sequence). Deletions cut 7 bases from V and 0 bases from J, with 10 bases between. The CDR3 spans 14 residues. DNA of the CDR3: TGTGCCAGCATTCGGGCGGGCTCTGGAAACACCATATATTTT. It codes for CASIRAGSGNTIYF.

The chain joins TRBV5-1 to TRBJ2-1; TRBD2 matches at 7 bases. The junction had 9 bases not matched to a gene; V was cut back by 4 bases and J by 5 bases. The CDR3 extends over 15 amino acids. In germline, CDR1 is SGHRS, CDR2 YFSETQ. DNA for the CDR3: TGCGCCAGCAGCCCCTTGGGGGGGTCTAACAATGAGCAGTTCTTC. Translation gives CASSPLGGSNNEQFF.

The rearrangement uses TRBV9 and TRBJ2-3, with TRBD2 matching over 8 bases. This CDR3 has 16 amino acids. Germline trimming cut 3 bases from V and 0 bases from J; bases unmatched to any gene: 6. Germline CDR1 SGDLS, CDR2 YYNGEE. The CDR3 spells CASSALSGVSTDTQYF. Written as DNA, the CDR3 is TGTGCCAGCAGCGCGCTTAGCGGGGTTAGCACAGATACGCAGTATTTT.

The chain employs TRBV7-9 and TRBJ1-5; D gene ambiguous. Germline-derived CDR1 and CDR2 are SEHNR and FQNEAQ (reference sequence). The ends were cut back, 3 bases at V and 1 base at J, with 13 bases in the middle. The CDR3 is made up of 16 amino acids. In DNA, the CDR3 is TGTGCCAGCAGCTTGGGGAGGGAAGACAGCAATCAGCCCCAGCATTTT. Its protein product is CASSLGREDSNQPQHF.

V is TRBV27 and J is TRBJ1-5; the match to TRBD1 covers 7 bases. The germline V gene has CDR1 MNHEY and CDR2 SMNVEV (reference sequence). The CDR3 is 14 residues long. Germline trimming cut 6 bases from V and 4 bases from J; bases unmatched to any gene: 6. CDR3 DNA: TGTGCCAGCAGCGACAGGGCGGCAAATCAGCCCCAGCATTTT. It is translated as CASSDRAANQPQHF.